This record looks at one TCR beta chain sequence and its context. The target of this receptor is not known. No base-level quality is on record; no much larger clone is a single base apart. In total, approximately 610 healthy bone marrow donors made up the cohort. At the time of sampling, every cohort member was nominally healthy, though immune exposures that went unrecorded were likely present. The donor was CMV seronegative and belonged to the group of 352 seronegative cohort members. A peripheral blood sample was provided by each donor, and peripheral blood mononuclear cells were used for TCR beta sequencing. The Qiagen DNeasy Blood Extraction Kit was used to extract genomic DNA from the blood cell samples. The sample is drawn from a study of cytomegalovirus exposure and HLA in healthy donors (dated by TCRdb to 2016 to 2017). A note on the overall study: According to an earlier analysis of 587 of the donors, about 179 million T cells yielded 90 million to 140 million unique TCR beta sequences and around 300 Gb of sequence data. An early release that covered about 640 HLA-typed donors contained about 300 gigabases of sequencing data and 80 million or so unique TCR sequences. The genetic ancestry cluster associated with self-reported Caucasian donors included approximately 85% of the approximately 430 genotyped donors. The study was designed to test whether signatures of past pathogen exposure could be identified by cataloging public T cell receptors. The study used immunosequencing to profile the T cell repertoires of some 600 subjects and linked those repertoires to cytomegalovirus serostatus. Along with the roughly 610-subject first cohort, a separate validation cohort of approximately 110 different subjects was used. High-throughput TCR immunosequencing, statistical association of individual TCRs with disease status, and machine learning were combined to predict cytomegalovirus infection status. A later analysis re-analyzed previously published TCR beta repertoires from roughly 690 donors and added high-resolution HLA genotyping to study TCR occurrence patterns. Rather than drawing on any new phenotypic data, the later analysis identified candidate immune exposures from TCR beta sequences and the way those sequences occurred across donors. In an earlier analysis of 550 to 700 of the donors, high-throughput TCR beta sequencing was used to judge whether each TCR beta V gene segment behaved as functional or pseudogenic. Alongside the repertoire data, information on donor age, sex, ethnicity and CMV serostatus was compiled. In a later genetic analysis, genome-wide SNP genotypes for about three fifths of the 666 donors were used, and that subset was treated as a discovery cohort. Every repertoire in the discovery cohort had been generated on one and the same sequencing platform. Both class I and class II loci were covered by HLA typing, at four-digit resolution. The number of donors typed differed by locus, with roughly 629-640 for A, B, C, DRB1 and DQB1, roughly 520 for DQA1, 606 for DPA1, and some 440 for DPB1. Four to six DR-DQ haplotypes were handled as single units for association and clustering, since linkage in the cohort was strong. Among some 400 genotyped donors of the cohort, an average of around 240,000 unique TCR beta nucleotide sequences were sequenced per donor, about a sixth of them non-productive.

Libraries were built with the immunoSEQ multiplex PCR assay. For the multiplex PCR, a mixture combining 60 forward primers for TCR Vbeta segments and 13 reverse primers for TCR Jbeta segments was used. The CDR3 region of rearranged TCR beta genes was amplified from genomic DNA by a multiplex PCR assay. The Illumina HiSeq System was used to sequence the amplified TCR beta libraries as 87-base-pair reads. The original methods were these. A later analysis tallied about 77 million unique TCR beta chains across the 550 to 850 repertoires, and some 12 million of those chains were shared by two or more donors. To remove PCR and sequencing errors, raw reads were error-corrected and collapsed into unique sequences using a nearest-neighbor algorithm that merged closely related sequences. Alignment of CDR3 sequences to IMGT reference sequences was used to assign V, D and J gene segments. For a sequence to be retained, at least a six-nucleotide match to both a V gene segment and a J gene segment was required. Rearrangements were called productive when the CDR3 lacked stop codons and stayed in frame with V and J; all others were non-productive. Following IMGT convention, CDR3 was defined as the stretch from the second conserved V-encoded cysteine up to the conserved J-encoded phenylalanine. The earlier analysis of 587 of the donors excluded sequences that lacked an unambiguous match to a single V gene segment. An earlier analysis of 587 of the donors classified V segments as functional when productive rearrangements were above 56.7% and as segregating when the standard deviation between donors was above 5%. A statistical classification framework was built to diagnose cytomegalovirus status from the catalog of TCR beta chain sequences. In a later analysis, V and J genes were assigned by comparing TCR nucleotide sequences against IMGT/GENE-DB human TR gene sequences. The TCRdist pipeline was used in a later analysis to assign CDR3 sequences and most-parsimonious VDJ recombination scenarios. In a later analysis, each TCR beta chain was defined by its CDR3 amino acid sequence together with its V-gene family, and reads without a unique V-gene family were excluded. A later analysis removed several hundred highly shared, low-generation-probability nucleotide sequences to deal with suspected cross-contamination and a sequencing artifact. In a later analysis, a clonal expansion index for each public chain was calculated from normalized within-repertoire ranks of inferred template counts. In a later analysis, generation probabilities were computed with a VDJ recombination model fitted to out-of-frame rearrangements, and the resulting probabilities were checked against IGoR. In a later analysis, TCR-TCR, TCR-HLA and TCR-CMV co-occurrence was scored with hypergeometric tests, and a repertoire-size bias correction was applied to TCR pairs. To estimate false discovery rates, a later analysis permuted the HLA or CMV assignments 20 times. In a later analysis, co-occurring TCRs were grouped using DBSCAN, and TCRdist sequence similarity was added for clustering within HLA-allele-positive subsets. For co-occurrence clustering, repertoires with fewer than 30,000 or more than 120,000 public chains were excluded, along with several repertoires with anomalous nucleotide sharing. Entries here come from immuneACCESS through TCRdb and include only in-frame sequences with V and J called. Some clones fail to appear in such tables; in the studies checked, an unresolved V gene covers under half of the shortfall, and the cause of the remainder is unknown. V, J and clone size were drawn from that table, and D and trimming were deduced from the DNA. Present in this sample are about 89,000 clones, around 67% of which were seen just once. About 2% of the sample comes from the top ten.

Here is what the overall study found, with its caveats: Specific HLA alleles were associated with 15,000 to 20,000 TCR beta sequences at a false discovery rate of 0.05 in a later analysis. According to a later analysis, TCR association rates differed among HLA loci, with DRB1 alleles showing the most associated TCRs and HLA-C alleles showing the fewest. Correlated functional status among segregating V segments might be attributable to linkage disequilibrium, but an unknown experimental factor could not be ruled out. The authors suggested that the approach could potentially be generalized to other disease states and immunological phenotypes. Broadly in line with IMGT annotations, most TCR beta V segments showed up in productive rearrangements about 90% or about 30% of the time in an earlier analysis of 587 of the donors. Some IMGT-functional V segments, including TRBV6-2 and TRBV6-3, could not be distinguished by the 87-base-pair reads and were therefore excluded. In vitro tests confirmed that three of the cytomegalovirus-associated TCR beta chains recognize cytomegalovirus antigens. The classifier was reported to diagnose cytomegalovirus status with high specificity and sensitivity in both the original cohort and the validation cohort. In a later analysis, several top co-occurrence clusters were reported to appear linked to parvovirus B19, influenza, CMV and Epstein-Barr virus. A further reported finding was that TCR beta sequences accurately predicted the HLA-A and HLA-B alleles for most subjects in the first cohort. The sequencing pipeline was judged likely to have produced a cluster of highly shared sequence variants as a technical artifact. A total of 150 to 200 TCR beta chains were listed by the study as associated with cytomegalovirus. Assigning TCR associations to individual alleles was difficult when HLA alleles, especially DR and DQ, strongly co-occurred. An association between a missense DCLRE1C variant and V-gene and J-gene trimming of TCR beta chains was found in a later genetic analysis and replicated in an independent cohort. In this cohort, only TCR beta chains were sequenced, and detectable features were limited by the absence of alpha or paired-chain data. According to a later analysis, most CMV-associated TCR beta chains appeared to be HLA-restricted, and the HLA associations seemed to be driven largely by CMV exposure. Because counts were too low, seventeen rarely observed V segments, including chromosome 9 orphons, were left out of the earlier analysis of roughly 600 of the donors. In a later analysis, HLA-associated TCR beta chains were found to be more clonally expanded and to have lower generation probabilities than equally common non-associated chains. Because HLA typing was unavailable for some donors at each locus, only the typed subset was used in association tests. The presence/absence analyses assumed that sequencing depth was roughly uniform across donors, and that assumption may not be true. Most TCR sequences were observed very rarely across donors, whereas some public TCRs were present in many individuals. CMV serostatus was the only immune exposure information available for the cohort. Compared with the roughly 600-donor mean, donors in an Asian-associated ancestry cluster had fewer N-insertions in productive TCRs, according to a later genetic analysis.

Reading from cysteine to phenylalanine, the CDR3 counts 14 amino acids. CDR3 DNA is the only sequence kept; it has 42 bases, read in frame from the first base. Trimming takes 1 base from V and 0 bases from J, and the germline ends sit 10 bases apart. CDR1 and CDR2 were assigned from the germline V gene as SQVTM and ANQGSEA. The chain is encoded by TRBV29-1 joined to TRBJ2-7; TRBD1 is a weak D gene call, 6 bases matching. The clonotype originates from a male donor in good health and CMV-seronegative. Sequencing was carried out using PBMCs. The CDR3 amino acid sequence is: CSVEGGQLSYEQYF. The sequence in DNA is TGCAGCGTTGAAGGGGGACAACTCTCCTACGAGCAGTACTTC.